This T cell receptor beta chain was recorded in a study of vaccination and CD4 T cells after COVID-19. The treatment was: roughly nine-day PBMC culture with coronavirus spike peptide pools or control peptides (ViraFEST assay). Scientists ran DNA taken from cultured CD4+ T cells through the Oncomine TCR Beta short-read assay for sequencing. A single record per CDR3 protein comes from TCRdb applying MiXCR to the PCR reads. The top ten hold 7.5% to 8% of the sample, which has more than 7,500 distinct CDR3 sequences, roughly 50% seen once. The V end was cut by 8 bases, the J end by 4 bases, with 20 bases between. CDR1 and CDR2 (germline): SGHTA, FQGNSA. This CDR3 is built from 15 residues. This clonotype was found once. Antigen specificity is unknown.

The clonotype originates from a human donor who had recovered from COVID-19. Sequencing used CD4+ T cells from blood, cultured in vitro. This chain links TRBV7-2 with TRBJ1-2; D is perhaps TRBD1 (5 bases). CDR3 sequence: CASAPFAGEGYGYTF. The CDR3 bases are TGTGCCAGCGCCCCGTTTGCGGGGGAAGGCTATGGCTACACCTTC. Based on the CDR3 plus reference TRBV7-2 and TRBJ1-2, the full variable domain is GAGVSQSPSNKVTEKGKDVELRCDPISGHTALYWYRQSLGQGLEFLIYFQGNSAPDKSGLPSDRFSAERTGGSVSTLTIQRTQQEDSAVYLCASAPFAGEGYGYTFGSGTRLTVV.